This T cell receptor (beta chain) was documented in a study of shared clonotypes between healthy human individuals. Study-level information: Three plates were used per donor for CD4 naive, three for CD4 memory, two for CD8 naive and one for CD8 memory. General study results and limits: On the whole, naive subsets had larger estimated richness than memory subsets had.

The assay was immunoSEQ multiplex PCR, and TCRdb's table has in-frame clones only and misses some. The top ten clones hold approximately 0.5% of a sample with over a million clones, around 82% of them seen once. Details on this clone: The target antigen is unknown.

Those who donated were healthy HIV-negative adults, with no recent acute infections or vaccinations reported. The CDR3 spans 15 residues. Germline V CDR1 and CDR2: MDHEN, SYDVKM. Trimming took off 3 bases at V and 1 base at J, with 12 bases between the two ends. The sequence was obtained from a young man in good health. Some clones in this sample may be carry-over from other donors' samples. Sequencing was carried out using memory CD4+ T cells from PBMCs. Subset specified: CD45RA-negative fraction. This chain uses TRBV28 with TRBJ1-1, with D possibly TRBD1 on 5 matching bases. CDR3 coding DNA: TGTGCCAGCAGTTTTTTGGGGGGGACGAACACTGAAGCTTTCTTT. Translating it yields CASSFLGGTNTEAFF. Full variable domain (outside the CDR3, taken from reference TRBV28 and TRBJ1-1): DVKVTQSSRYLVKRTGEKVFLECVQDMDHENMFWYRQDPGLGLRLIYFSYDVKMKEKGDIPEGYSVSREKKERFSLILESASTNQTSMYLCASSFLGGTNTEAFFGQGTRLTVV.